The 6 T cell receptor beta chains in this list originate from one sample, sequenced in a study of CD8+CD57+ T cells in acquired aplastic anemia. All sequencing subjects had displayed CD8+CD57+ cell expansion on flow cytometry. Genomic DNA, serving as template, underwent TCR beta VDJ and CDR3 profiling. TCRdb used MiXCR to reprocess the reads, holding one entry per CDR3 protein. This sample carries 200,000 to 250,000 distinct CDR3 sequences, almost 50% of them seen once, and the ten largest clones take about 20%. The sample was sorted CD4+, CD8+, or CD8+CD57+ T cells (not recorded which) from PBMCs. The source is a human donor with aplastic anemia.

The sample holds many counts of this clonotype. This chain links TRBV2 with TRBJ1-3, with D possibly matching TRBD1 (5 bases). V shed 6 bases and J shed 4 bases, with 19 bases lying between them. The germline gives CDR1 SNHLY, CDR2 FYNNEI. CDR3 length: 16 amino acids. CDR3 in amino acids: CASRESVGDGGNTIYF. CDR3 bases: TGTGCCAGCAGAGAAAGTGTAGGGGATGGCGGAAACACCATATATTTT.

This clonotype was counted ten times or more. V is TRBV3-1 and J is TRBJ1-4, with 7 bases fitting TRBD1. The germline CDR1 and CDR2 sequences are LGHDT and YNNKEL (reference sequence). This CDR3 contains 14 residues. V was pared by 7 bases and J by 5 bases, with 7 bases of the junction left unmatched. The CDR3 DNA sequence: TGTGCCAGCACCCGGCGACAGGGAAATGAAAAACTGTTTTTT. Its translation is CASTRRQGNEKLFF.

The genes are TRBV6-6 and TRBJ1-2, with D unresolved. This CDR3 is built from 13 residues. From germline, CDR1 is MNHNY and CDR2 SVGAGI (reference sequence). Trimming removed 6 bases at V and 7 bases at J, with 15 bases between. CDR3 sequence reads: CASSVTRATGYTF. CDR3 bases: TGTGCCAGCAGCGTAACGAGGGCGACTGGCTACACCTTC.

The chain carries TRBV20-1 and TRBJ2-5, with a weak D call TRBD1 (6 bases). The CDR3 length is 13 residues. Per germline, CDR1 DFQATT and CDR2 SNEGSKA (reference sequence). Deletions cut 4 bases from V and 5 bases from J, with 14 bases between. The CDR3 region is CSAMQGSWETQYF. The CDR3 region has the DNA TGCAGTGCTATGCAGGGGTCCTGGGAGACCCAGTACTTC.

CDR3 sequence: CASSLTKWDRDTGYTF. The CDR3, as DNA: TGTGCCAGCAGCTTGACCAAGTGGGACAGGGATACGGGCTACACCTTC. The chain links TRBV5-6 to TRBJ1-2; TRBD1 aligns across 9 bases. V shed 1 base and J 8 bases; nucleotides not matched to a gene: 12. Per germline, CDR1 SGHDT and CDR2 YYEEEE. The CDR3 has 16 residues.

The rearrangement links TRBV13 to TRBJ2-3; 7 nucleotides match TRBD2. The CDR3 spans 15 residues. Germline trimming cut 3 bases from V and 1 base from J; bases unmatched to any gene: 4. The V gene's germline CDR1 is PRHDT and CDR2 FYEKMQ (reference sequence). CDR3 residues: CASSFRGRGTDTQYF. The CDR3 bases are TGTGCCAGCAGCTTCCGAGGGAGGGGCACAGATACGCAGTATTTT.